This T cell receptor beta chain was captured in a study of T-cell reconstitution after alpha-beta-depleted transplantation in children. Study-wide findings and caveats: Several hundred expanded graft clones reportedly were the source of alpha-beta T cells about two months after transplant. From surviving recipient T cells and thymic progenitors came the high day-60 TCRbeta diversity observed in some patients. Fresh T-cell production supplied most of the T-cell counts and diversity seen one year after transplant.

As it was prepared, the TCRbeta library received unique molecular identifiers. TCRdb passed the PCR reads through MiXCR, listing each CDR3 protein once. This table has about 580,000 distinct CDR3 sequences, 23% appearing once. Germline V gene sequence: CDR1 SGHRS, CDR2 YFSETQ. The junction had 11 bases not matched to a gene; V was cut back by 4 bases and J by 5 bases. There are 16 residues in the CDR3. With respect to this clonotype: As yet, its antigen is unknown.

This TCR was recovered from a boy younger than two who had a stem cell transplant for acute myeloid leukemia, so the T cells may come from the graft donor. V gene TRBV5-1 combines with J gene TRBJ2-5; TRBD1 matches at 10 bases. This specimen consisted of PBMCs, mostly from graft donor cells, obtained 360 days after TCRalphabeta/CD19-depleted stem cell transplant. DNA for the CDR3: TGCGCCAGCAGCGCCACGACAGGGGGCGGATGGGAGACCCAGTACTTC. As protein: CASSATTGGGWETQYF.